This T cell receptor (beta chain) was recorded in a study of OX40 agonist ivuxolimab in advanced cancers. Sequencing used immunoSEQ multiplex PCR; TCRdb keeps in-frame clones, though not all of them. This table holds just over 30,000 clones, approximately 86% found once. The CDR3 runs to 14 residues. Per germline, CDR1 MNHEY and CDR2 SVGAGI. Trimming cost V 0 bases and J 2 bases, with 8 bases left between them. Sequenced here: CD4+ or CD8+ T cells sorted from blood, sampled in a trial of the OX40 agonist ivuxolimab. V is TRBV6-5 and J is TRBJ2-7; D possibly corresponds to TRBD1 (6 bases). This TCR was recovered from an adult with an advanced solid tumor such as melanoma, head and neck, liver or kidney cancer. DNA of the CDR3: TGTGCCAGCAGTTACTCGCCAGGGGCCTACGAGCAGTACTTC. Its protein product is CASSYSPGAYEQYF.